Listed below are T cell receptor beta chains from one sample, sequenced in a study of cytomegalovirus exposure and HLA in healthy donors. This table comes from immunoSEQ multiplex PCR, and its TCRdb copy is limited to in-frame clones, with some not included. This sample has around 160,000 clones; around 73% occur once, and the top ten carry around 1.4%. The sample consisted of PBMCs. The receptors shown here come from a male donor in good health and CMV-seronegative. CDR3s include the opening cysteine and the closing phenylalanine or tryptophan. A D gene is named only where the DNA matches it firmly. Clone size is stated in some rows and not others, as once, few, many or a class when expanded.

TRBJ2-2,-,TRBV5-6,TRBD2,TGTGCCAGCAGCGGGACTAGCGGGAGAATTGGCACCGGGGAGCTGTTTTTT,CASSGTSGRIGTGELFF
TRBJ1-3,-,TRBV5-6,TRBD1,TGTGCCAGCAGTACCCAGGGGGAGGCTGGAAACACCATATATTTT,CASSTQGEAGNTIYF
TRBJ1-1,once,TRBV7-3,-,TGTGCCAGCAGCTCGACGGGGAACACTGAAGCTTTCTTT,CASSSTGNTEAFF
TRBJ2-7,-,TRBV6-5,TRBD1,TGTGCCAGCAGTTACCAACAGGGGTCAACCTACGAGCAGTACTTC,CASSYQQGSTYEQYF
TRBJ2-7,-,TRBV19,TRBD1,TGTGCCAGTAGTACCGGACAGGGCTACGAGCAGTACTTC,CASSTGQGYEQYF
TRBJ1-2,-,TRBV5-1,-,TGCGCCAGCAGCTCGGGGGGGCAAAGGGATGGCTACACCTTC,CASSSGGQRDGYTF
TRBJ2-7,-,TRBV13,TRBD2,TGTGCCAGCAGCCTTCCGGGACTAGCGGGAGGGATCGGGTACGAGCAGTACTTC,CASSLPGLAGGIGYEQYF
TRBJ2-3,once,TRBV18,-,TGTGCCAGCTCACTGTCAACAGGGTCATTCACAGATACGCAGTATTTT,CASSLSTGSFTDTQYF
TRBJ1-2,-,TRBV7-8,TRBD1,TGTGCCAGCAGCGCCGACAGGGGTCGAAACACCTTC,CASSADRGRNTF
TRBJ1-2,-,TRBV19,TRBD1,TGTGCCAGTAGGGGTCAGGGGGTCGATGGCTACACCTTC,CASRGQGVDGYTF
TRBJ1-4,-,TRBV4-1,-,TGCGCCAGCAGCCAAGACGGGACATTTGGTGAAAAACTGTTTTTT,CASSQDGTFGEKLFF
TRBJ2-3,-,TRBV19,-,TGTGCCAGTAGTATAGCCAGTAGCACAGATACGCAGTATTTT,CASSIASSTDTQYF
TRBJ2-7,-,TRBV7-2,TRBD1,TGTGCCAGCACCCATTACCGATCACAGGGGGCCGAGCAGTACTTC,CASTHYRSQGAEQYF
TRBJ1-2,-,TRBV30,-,TGTGCCTGGAGTTTACTACCTTCTATCCGGGAAGATAATGGCTACACCTTC,CAWSLLPSIREDNGYTF
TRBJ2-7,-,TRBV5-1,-,TGCGCCAGCAGCACCCGGGACACCATTTACGAGCAGTACTTC,CASSTRDTIYEQYF
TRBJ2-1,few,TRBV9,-,TGTGCCAGCAGCGTGTATCCGGGGGTCAACAATGAGCAGTTCTTC,CASSVYPGVNNEQFF
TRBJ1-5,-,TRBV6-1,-,TGTGCCAGCACAGGGGATAGGGATCAGCCCCAGCATTTT,CASTGDRDQPQHF
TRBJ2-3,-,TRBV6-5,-,TGTGCCAGCAGATTCGAAAGCTTCACAGATACGCAGTATTTT,CASRFESFTDTQYF